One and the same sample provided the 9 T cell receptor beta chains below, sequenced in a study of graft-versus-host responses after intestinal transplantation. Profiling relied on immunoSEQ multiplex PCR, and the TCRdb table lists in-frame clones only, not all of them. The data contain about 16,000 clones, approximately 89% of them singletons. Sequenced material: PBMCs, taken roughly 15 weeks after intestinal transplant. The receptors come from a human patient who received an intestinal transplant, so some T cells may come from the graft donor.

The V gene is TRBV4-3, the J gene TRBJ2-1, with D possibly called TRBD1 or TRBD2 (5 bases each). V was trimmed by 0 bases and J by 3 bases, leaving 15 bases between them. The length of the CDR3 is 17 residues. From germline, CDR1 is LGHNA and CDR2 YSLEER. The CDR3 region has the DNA TGCGCCAGCAGCCAAGATGTGTCGGGGACCATCTACAATGAGCAGTTCTTC. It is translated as CASSQDVSGTIYNEQFF.

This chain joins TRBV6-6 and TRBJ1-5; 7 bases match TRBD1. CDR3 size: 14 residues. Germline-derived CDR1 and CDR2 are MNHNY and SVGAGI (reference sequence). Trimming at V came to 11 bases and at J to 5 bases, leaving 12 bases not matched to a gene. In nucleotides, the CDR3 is TGTGCCGGCCGAAGACAGGGTGGTTATCAGCCCCAGCATTTT. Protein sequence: CAGRRQGGYQPQHF.

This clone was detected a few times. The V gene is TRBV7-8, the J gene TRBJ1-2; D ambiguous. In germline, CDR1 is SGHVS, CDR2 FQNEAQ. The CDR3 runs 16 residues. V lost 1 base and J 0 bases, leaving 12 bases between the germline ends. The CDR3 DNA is TGTGCCAGCAGCTTAGGTGGAGGGCCTACTAACTATGGCTACACCTTC. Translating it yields CASSLGGGPTNYGYTF. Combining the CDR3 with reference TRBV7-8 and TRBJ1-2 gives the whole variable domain GAGVSQSPRYKVAKRGQDVALRCDPISGHVSLFWYQQALGQGPEFLTYFQNEAQLDKSGLPSDRFFAERPEGSVSTLKIQRTQQEDSAVYLCASSLGGGPTNYGYTFGSGTRLTVV.

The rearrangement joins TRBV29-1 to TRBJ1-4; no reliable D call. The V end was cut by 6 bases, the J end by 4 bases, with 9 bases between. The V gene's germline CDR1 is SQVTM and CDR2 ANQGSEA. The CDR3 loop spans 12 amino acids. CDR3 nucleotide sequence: TGCAGCGTCTCGGACGGTAATGAAAAACTGTTTTTT. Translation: CSVSDGNEKLFF.

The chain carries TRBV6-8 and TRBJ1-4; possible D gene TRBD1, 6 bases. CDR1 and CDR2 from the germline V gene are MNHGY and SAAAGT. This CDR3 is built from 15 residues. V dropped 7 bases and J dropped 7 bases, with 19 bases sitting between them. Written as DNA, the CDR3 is TGTGCCAGCATCATTCGGACAGATGACCGTGAAAAACTGTTTTTT. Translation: CASIIRTDDREKLFF.

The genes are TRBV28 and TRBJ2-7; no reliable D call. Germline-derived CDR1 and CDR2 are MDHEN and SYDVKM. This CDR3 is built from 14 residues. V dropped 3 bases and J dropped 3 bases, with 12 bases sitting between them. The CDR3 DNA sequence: TGTGCCAGCAGTTTGAACAGACCCCTCTACGAGCAGTACTTC. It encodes CASSLNRPLYEQYF.

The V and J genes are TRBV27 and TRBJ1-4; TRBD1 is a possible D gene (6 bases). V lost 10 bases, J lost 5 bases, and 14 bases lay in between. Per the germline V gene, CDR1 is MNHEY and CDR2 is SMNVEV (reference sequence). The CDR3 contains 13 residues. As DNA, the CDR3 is TGTGCCACCAAACAGGGCAGAAATGAAAAACTGTTTTTT. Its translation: CATKQGRNEKLFF.

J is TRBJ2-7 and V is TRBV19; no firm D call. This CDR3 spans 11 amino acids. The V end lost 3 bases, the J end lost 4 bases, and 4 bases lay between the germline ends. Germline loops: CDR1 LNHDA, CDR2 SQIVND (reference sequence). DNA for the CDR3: TGTGCCAGTAGTATTGGATACGAGCAGTACTTC. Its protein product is CASSIGYEQYF.

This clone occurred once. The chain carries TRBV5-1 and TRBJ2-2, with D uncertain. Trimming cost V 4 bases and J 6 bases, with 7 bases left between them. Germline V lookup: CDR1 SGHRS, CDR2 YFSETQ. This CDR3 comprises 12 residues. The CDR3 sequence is CASSPLAGELFF. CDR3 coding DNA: TGCGCCAGCAGCCCCCTCGCCGGGGAGCTGTTTTTT.